This T cell receptor (beta chain) was identified during a study of blood T cell repertoires in COVID-19. Original analysis: Amplification from reference gene primers served as the basis for estimated nucleated cell counts. The repertoire was sequenced with immunoSEQ multiplex PCR; TCRdb's copy has only in-frame clones and lacks some. Clone size and the V and J calls come from that table; the DNA yielded D and trimming. The sample contains about 40,000 clones, around 83% of which appear only once. This CDR3 is 15 amino acids long. The V end was cut by 2 bases, the J end by 7 bases, with 16 bases between. Germline-derived CDR1 and CDR2 are KGHDR and SFDVKD. This clone came up a few times.

Sequences were obtained from peripheral blood. The chain combines TRBV24-1 with TRBJ1-1; D gene ambiguous. The receptor was derived from a man over 45 in a cohort sampled during active COVID-19. The CDR3, as DNA: TGTGCCACCAGTGATTCCTCGACTGGTCCCCTTGAAGCTTTCTTT. Translating gives CATSDSSTGPLEAFF.